Listed below are T cell receptor beta chains from one sample, sequenced in a study of blood T cell repertoires in COVID-19. Libraries were prepared by immunoSEQ multiplex PCR; TCRdb keeps only in-frame clonotypes and omits some of them. Of 250,000 or so clones listed, 82% are singletons. The sample comprised peripheral blood. These receptors all come from a woman in her 70s with acute or convalescent COVID-19. Both conserved end residues are part of each CDR3. The order of the fields is clone size, J gene, D gene, V gene, CDR3 protein, CDR3 DNA. A D gene is named only where the DNA matches it firmly. A clone size is listed for some rows: how often the clone was seen (once, few, many), or a class if it is expanded.

clone_size: -
j_call: TRBJ2-7
d_call: -
v_call: TRBV28
cdr3_aa: CASSFFGDHEQYF
cdr3_nt: TGTGCCAGCAGTTTCTTCGGGGATCACGAGCAGTACTTC

clone_size: few
j_call: TRBJ2-7
d_call: -
v_call: TRBV5-4
cdr3_aa: CASSLVHSRAPYEQYF
cdr3_nt: TGTGCCAGCAGCTTGGTCCACTCCAGGGCCCCCTACGAGCAGTACTTC

clone_size: once
j_call: TRBJ2-7
d_call: -
v_call: TRBV4-2
cdr3_aa: CASSQWRGAYEQYF
cdr3_nt: TGTGCCAGCAGCCAATGGCGGGGTGCCTACGAGCAGTACTTC

clone_size: -
j_call: TRBJ2-3
d_call: -
v_call: TRBV4-1
cdr3_aa: CASSLQEEGDTQYF
cdr3_nt: TGCGCCAGCAGTTTACAGGAGGAGGGGGATACGCAGTATTTT

clone_size: -
j_call: TRBJ1-3
d_call: -
v_call: TRBV28
cdr3_aa: CASSLADNFLSGNTIYF
cdr3_nt: TGTGCCAGCAGTTTGGCGGACAACTTCCTCTCTGGAAACACCATATATTTT

clone_size: -
j_call: TRBJ1-3
d_call: TRBD1
v_call: TRBV7-9
cdr3_aa: CASSSGTVSGNTIYF
cdr3_nt: TGTGCCAGCAGCTCTGGGACAGTCTCTGGAAACACCATATATTTT

clone_size: -
j_call: TRBJ1-5
d_call: TRBD1
v_call: TRBV4-2
cdr3_aa: CASSQDLRDSGNQPQHF
cdr3_nt: TGTGCCAGCAGCCAAGATTTACGGGACAGTGGTAATCAGCCCCAGCATTTT

clone_size: once
j_call: TRBJ1-6
d_call: TRBD1
v_call: TRBV7-2
cdr3_aa: CASSWGTGVNSPLHF
cdr3_nt: TGTGCCAGCAGCTGGGGGACAGGGGTAAATTCACCCCTCCACTTT

clone_size: once
j_call: TRBJ2-7
d_call: TRBD1
v_call: TRBV6-5
cdr3_aa: CASSFLPPGQGYEQYF
cdr3_nt: TGTGCCAGCAGTTTCTTGCCTCCGGGACAGGGTTATGAGCAGTACTTC

clone_size: -
j_call: TRBJ1-3
d_call: -
v_call: TRBV19
cdr3_aa: CASSTTTGPLSGNTIYF
cdr3_nt: TGTGCCAGTAGTACGACTACAGGGCCCCTCTCTGGAAACACCATATATTTT

clone_size: -
j_call: TRBJ1-1
d_call: -
v_call: TRBV19
cdr3_aa: CASSQQINTEAFF
cdr3_nt: TGTGCCAGTAGTCAACAGATAAACACTGAAGCTTTCTTT

clone_size: few
j_call: TRBJ2-2
d_call: -
v_call: TRBV5-1
cdr3_aa: CASSLNGGHTGELFF
cdr3_nt: TGCGCCAGCAGCTTAAACGGGGGGCACACCGGGGAGCTGTTTTTT

clone_size: -
j_call: TRBJ2-2
d_call: -
v_call: TRBV4-1
cdr3_aa: CASSQETGSGELFF
cdr3_nt: TGCGCCAGCAGCCAAGAGACCGGGTCCGGGGAGCTGTTTTTT

clone_size: -
j_call: TRBJ2-2
d_call: -
v_call: TRBV27
cdr3_aa: CASSLNRFTGELFF
cdr3_nt: TGTGCCAGCAGTTTAAATCGGTTCACCGGGGAGCTGTTTTTT

clone_size: -
j_call: TRBJ1-5
d_call: -
v_call: TRBV6-6
cdr3_aa: CASTDGHTNQPQHF
cdr3_nt: TGTGCCAGCACCGACGGACATACAAATCAGCCCCAGCATTTT